Shown below are 16 T cell receptor beta chains from a single sample sequenced in a study of shared clonotypes between healthy human individuals. The table came from immunoSEQ multiplex PCR; TCRdb's copy has only in-frame clones and leaves some out. The table records millions of clones, 90% to 95% of them present only once. The sequenced sample consisted of naive CD4+ T cells sorted from blood. The subset is: CD45RA+ positively selected. All receptors come from a man younger than 30 in good health.

In its sample, this clone was seen once. Other nucleotide sequences from this sample produce the same CDR3. This chain links TRBV7-2 with TRBJ2-7, with TRBD2 matching over 10 bases. Germline values: CDR1 SGHTA, CDR2 FQGNSA. V gave up 5 bases and J gave up 3 bases; unmatched junction bases: 4. The CDR3 sequence is 14 residues long. The CDR3 reads CASSPRTSGYEQYF. In DNA form, the CDR3 reads TGTGCCAGCAGCCCTAGGACTAGCGGCTACGAGCAGTACTTC.

The chain combines TRBV11-3 with TRBJ2-1; D assignment may be TRBD1 or TRBD2 (6 bases each). This CDR3 has 13 amino acids. V lost 5 bases to trimming and J lost 4 bases, with 9 bases between them. Germline V gene data show CDR1 as SGHNT and CDR2 as YENEEA. The CDR3 coding sequence is TGTGCCAGCAGCAAGGGGGGTTACAATGAGCAGTTCTTC. It translates to CASSKGGYNEQFF. Together with reference TRBV11-3 and TRBJ2-1, the CDR3 gives the full variable domain: EAGVVQSPRYKIIEKKQPVAFWCNPISGHNTLYWYLQNLGQGPELLIRYENEEAVDDSQLPKDRFSAERLKGVDSTLKIQPAELGDSAVYLCASSKGGYNEQFFGPGTRLTVL.

Notes on this clone: Additional DNA sequences in this sample encode the identical CDR3. The chain carries TRBV19 and TRBJ1-1; the match to TRBD1 covers 7 bases. Germline lookup yields CDR1 LNHDA and CDR2 SQIVND (reference sequence). CDR3 length: 13 amino acids. With V trimmed by 6 bases and J by 0 bases, 1 base remained unmatched. Here the CDR3 DNA reads TGTGCCAGTAGGGGACAGTTGAACACTGAAGCTTTCTTT. Encoded protein: CASRGQLNTEAFF. Complete variable domain (other parts from reference TRBV19 and TRBJ1-1): DGGITQSPKYLFRKEGQNVTLSCEQNLNHDAMYWYRQDPGQGLRLIYYSQIVNDFQKGDIAEGYSVSREKKESFPLTVTSAQKNPTAFYLCASRGQLNTEAFFGQGTRLTVV.

V gene TRBV7-8 combines with J gene TRBJ2-7; no clear D. Trimming took off 2 bases at V and 3 bases at J, with 14 bases between the two ends. The length of the CDR3 is 15 residues. Germline V gene lookup returns CDR1 SGHVS and CDR2 FQNEAQ. The CDR3 bases are TGTGCCAGCAGCTTACCGTCAGTAGGTGTCTACGAGCAGTACTTC. Its translation is CASSLPSVGVYEQYF.

This clone was recorded once. The J gene is TRBJ1-5, the V gene TRBV10-3; 8 nucleotides agree with TRBD1. There are 13 residues in the CDR3. Germline-derived CDR1 and CDR2 are ENHRY and SYGVKD. The trim removed 10 bases at V and 5 bases at J, leaving 7 bases unmatched. Here the CDR3 reads CATQGTGDQPQHF. The CDR3, as DNA: TGTGCCACCCAAGGGACAGGCGATCAGCCCCAGCATTTT.

The rearrangement joins TRBV9 to TRBJ2-4, with 12 positions matching TRBD2. The CDR3 length is 14 residues. V gave up 4 bases and J gave up 14 bases; unmatched junction bases: 10. Per germline, CDR1 SGDLS and CDR2 YYNGEE. The CDR3: CASSPMTSGSPEYF. The CDR3 DNA is TGTGCCAGCAGCCCTATGACTAGCGGGAGTCCGGAGTACTTC.

V usage is TRBV10-1 and J usage is TRBJ1-4, with D possibly being TRBD1 (6 bases). Germline V CDR1 and CDR2: WNHNN, SYGVQD (reference sequence). V lost 5 bases to trimming and J lost 0 bases, with 19 bases between them. The CDR3 is 18 amino acids. The CDR3 DNA is TGCGCCAGCAGTTCCCAGGGGAATAGGGGCCCAACTAATGAAAAACTGTTTTTT. Translated, it gives CASSSQGNRGPTNEKLFF.

A note on this clone: At one of its ends the junction is not consistent with the germline gene, which may arise from a read error. J is TRBJ2-4 and V is TRBV2; TRBD2 is a possible D gene (6 bases). Germline V lookup: CDR1 SNHLY, CDR2 FYNNEI. The CDR3 has 16 amino acids. The CDR3 region is CASREGSGRAENIQYF. CDR3 DNA sequence: TGTGCCAGCAGAGAAGGTAGCGGTCGAGCAGAAAACATTCAGTACTTC.

The V call is TRBV19, the J call TRBJ1-1, with a weak D call TRBD1 (5 bases). The length of the CDR3 is 15 residues. Between the trimmed V and J ends, which lost 4 bases and 1 base, there was a span of 13 bases. The germline V gene encodes CDR1 LNHDA and CDR2 SQIVND (reference sequence). As DNA, the CDR3 is TGTGCCAGTAGTACCGCGGGACTTCCGAACACTGAAGCTTTCTTT. Protein: CASSTAGLPNTEAFF.

CDR3 DNA: TGTGCCATCAGTGGGACTAGCGGAACCGGGGAGCTGTTTTTT. Its protein product is CAISGTSGTGELFF. The J gene is TRBJ2-2, the V gene TRBV10-3; 10 bases are shared with TRBD2. The junction had 1 base not matched to a gene; V was cut back by 4 bases and J by 5 bases. Germline V lookup: CDR1 ENHRY, CDR2 SYGVKD. The length of the CDR3 is 14 residues.

The chain combines TRBV30 with TRBJ1-5; D is possibly TRBD1 (6 bases). Germline-derived CDR1 and CDR2 are GTSNPN and SVGIG (reference sequence). The CDR3 sequence is 16 residues long. Trimming took off 5 bases at V and 1 base at J, with 18 bases between the two ends. As DNA, the CDR3 is TGTGCCTGGGAAAGGGGGTCAGGCGGCAGCAATCAGCCCCAGCATTTT. It yields the protein CAWERGSGGSNQPQHF.

The chain couples TRBV7-2 to TRBJ2-1, with TRBD2 matching over 7 bases. The CDR3 sequence is 16 residues long. Trimming at V came to 5 bases and at J to 0 bases, leaving 7 bases not matched to a gene. Germline assignment: CDR1 SGHTA and CDR2 FQGNSA. CDR3 amino acids: CASSRGRGSSYNEQFF. CDR3 sequence (DNA): TGTGCCAGCAGCCGAGGGCGGGGGAGCTCCTACAATGAGCAGTTCTTC.

This chain connects TRBV11-1 to TRBJ2-7; D gene ambiguous. The length of the CDR3 is 12 residues. CDR1 is SGHAT, CDR2 FQDESV, per germline (reference sequence). V lost 4 bases and J lost 6, with 10 bases in between. CDR3 sequence: CASSYELSEQYF. The CDR3 DNA sequence: TGTGCCAGCAGCTACGAGCTCTCCGAGCAGTACTTC.

Details on this clone: The same CDR3 is also encoded by other DNA sequences in this sample. J is TRBJ2-3 and V is TRBV19, with D tentatively TRBD2 (5 bases). CDR1 and CDR2 (germline): LNHDA, SQIVND (reference sequence). This CDR3 is 14 amino acids long. V shed 2 bases and J shed 1 base, with 7 bases lying between them. CDR3 coding DNA: TGTGCCAGTAGTATAACCGGGGGCACAGATACGCAGTATTTT. Protein product: CASSITGGTDTQYF.

The gene calls are TRBV5-1 and TRBJ1-1, with D possibly matching TRBD1 (5 bases). V was pared by 5 bases and J by 4 bases, with 12 bases between. Germline V lookup: CDR1 SGHRS, CDR2 YFSETQ. This CDR3 contains 13 residues. CDR3 in amino acids: CASSQGGITEAFF. Written as DNA, the CDR3 is TGCGCCAGCAGTCAGGGTGGGATCACTGAAGCTTTCTTT.

J is TRBJ2-1 and V is TRBV4-1, with 7 bases matching TRBD2. This CDR3 has 16 residues. Germline assignment: CDR1 MGHRA and CDR2 YSYEKL. Germline trimming cut 3 bases from V and 2 bases from J; bases unmatched to any gene: 7. Here the CDR3 DNA reads TGCGCCAGCAGCCAGCCGGGGAGGGCCCCCTACAATGAGCAGTTCTTC. Translated: CASSQPGRAPYNEQFF.